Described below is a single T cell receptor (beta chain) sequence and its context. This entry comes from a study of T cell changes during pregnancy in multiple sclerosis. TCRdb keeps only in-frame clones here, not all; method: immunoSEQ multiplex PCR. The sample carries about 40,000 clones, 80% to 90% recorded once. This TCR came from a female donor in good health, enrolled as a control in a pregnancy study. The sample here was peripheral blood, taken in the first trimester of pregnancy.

CDR3 in DNA: TGCAGCGCGGGACAGGCCTACGAGCAGTACTTC. It translates to CSAGQAYEQYF. This chain uses TRBV29-1 with TRBJ2-7; 8 bases fit TRBD1. Germline CDR1 is SQVTM and CDR2 is ANQGSEA. The CDR3 contains 11 residues. Trimming removed 7 bases from V and 2 bases from J; junction bases left unmatched: 1.